This T cell receptor beta chain was recorded in a study of T cell responses to AZD1222 COVID-19 vaccine. Profiled with immunoSEQ multiplex PCR; TCRdb holds only in-frame clones, not every one. The profile covers about 150,000 clones, with about nine tenths appearing a single time and around 18% taken by the ten largest. On this clone: Its antigen remains unknown.

V lost 1 base and J 1 base, leaving 7 bases between the germline ends. From germline, CDR1 is SGHNT and CDR2 YENEEA. CDR3 length: 14 residues. Findings and caveats of the study: Females outnumbered males among donors, who were mostly white British; clonal diversity was possibly underestimated. Baseline serostatus was positive in only six AZD1222 recipients. Only after the peak T cell response were repertoires sampled.

This receptor was identified in an adult in good health. Specimen: peripheral blood, collected on day 0 of AZD1222 vaccination. The chain is built from TRBV11-3 and TRBJ1-1; D call uncertain. The CDR3 bases are TGTGCCAGCAGCTTAGGGGCAGCGAACACTGAAGCTTTCTTT. It encodes CASSLGAANTEAFF.